This TCR beta chain is from a study of T cells in Graves' hyperthyroidism and ophthalmopathy. Clinical symptoms, serum thyroxine and TRAb, thyroid ultrasound and orbital computed tomography were used for the diagnoses. TCR beta CDR3 region amplification was performed from RNA transcripts. First-round RT-PCR targeting the TCR CDR3 was performed with the HTBI primer set. TCRdb fed the multiplex PCR reads into MiXCR, producing one record per CDR3 protein. The repertoire holds 550,000 to 700,000 distinct CDR3 sequences, with around 46% as singletons. Study-wide results and limits: The model made its ophthalmopathy prediction, and onset followed a median approximately 6 months later.

Details on this clonotype: Its matching antigen is unknown.

Germline CDR1 is DFQATT and CDR2 is SNEGSKA (reference sequence). Between the trimmed V and J ends, which lost 3 bases and 6 bases, there was a span of 17 bases. This CDR3 region has 14 residues. This sequence originates from an adult woman with Graves' disease, either hyperthyroidism or ophthalmopathy (not recorded which). Sequenced: peripheral blood or thyroid tissue (not recorded which). The chain combines TRBV20-1 with TRBJ1-1, with D perhaps TRBD1 (5 bases). CDR3 sequence (DNA): TGCAGTGCTAGGTCAGGCTGGTCGGGGGCTGAAGCTTTCTTT. Translated: CSARSGWSGAEAFF.